The 10 T cell receptor beta chains below come from one sample, sequenced in a study of cytomegalovirus exposure and HLA in healthy donors. The study ran its PCR with 60 Vbeta and 13 Jbeta primers. Sequenced by immunoSEQ multiplex PCR; TCRdb stores in-frame clones only, minus some. In the table there are some 170,000 clones, about four fifths of which are singletons. Sequenced: PBMCs. The receptor set was obtained from a man in his thirties or forties in good health and CMV-seronegative.

The chain recombines TRBV28 with TRBJ2-7; tentatively, D is TRBD2 (5 bases). CDR3 length: 14 residues. Per germline, CDR1 MDHEN and CDR2 SYDVKM. Trimming took 5 bases from V and 2 from J, leaving 13 bases between them. CDR3 region: CASSPGGRPYEQYF. CDR3 DNA: TGTGCCAGCAGTCCGGGCGGGCGGCCCTACGAGCAGTACTTC.

This CDR3 reads CASRGLAGNEIAKNIQYF. Written as DNA, the CDR3 is TGTGCCAGCAGGGGACTAGCGGGAAATGAAATAGCCAAAAACATTCAGTACTTC. The V gene is TRBV27, the J gene TRBJ2-4; 13 bases line up with TRBD2. The CDR3 covers 18 residues. Trimming took 6 bases from V and 0 from J; bases not matched to a gene: 8. Germline assignment: CDR1 MNHEY and CDR2 SMNVEV (reference sequence).

The rearrangement links TRBV20-1 to TRBJ2-5; D unclear. The CDR3 has 11 amino acids. CDR1 DFQATT and CDR2 SNEGSKA come from the germline V gene (reference sequence). V lost 6 bases and J lost 2, with 7 bases in between. The chain's CDR3 is CSAPLQETQYF. For the CDR3, the DNA is TGCAGTGCCCCACTACAAGAGACCCAGTACTTC.

This clone was seen a single time. Distinct nucleotide sequences in the sample also encode this CDR3. The chain is built from TRBV5-6 and TRBJ1-2; weak D call: TRBD1 (5 bases). V lost 0 bases and J lost 2, with 5 bases in between. Looked up from germline, CDR1 is SGHDT and CDR2 is YYEEEE. CDR3 length: 13 residues. CDR3 amino acids: CASSLAGNYGYTF. In DNA, the CDR3 is TGTGCCAGCAGCTTGGCAGGGAACTATGGCTACACCTTC.

This clone was counted once. The gene calls are TRBV30 and TRBJ2-5, with TRBD1 matching 7 bases. With V trimmed by 4 bases and J by 2 bases, 7 bases remained unmatched. CDR1 GTSNPN and CDR2 SVGIG come from the germline V gene (reference sequence). This CDR3 spans 14 amino acids. CDR3 loop: CAWTRQGTQETQYF. In nucleotides, the CDR3 is TGTGCCTGGACCCGACAGGGCACACAAGAGACCCAGTACTTC.

A remark on this clone: A junction boundary mismatches the germline segment, possibly from a read error. The chain joins TRBV10-1 to TRBJ2-7, with TRBD1 as a possible D gene (5 bases). Germline V gene lookup returns CDR1 WNHNN and CDR2 SYGVQD (reference sequence). CDR3 length: 13 amino acids. The CDR3 protein is CASSESFRTGSVF. The CDR3, as DNA: TGCGCCAGCAGTGAGTCGTTTAGAACAGGCTCAGTCTTC.

This clone has a handful of counts. The rearrangement joins TRBV29-1 to TRBJ1-1; no clear D. CDR1 is SQVTM, CDR2 ANQGSEA, per germline. This CDR3 region has 14 residues. The V end was cut by 2 bases, the J end by 4 bases, with 14 bases between. The CDR3 is CSVELGRRVTEAFF. DNA for the CDR3: TGCAGCGTTGAATTGGGGAGGCGCGTCACTGAAGCTTTCTTT.

The chain recombines TRBV5-1 with TRBJ2-3; 10 bases are a match to TRBD2. Germline V gene data show CDR1 as SGHRS and CDR2 as YFSETQ. Trimming at V came to 2 bases and at J to 4 bases, leaving 4 bases not matched to a gene. This CDR3 region has 15 residues. The CDR3 DNA sequence: TGCGCCAGCAGCTTTGTAGCGGGAGGTCCAGATACGCAGTATTTT. Translating gives CASSFVAGGPDTQYF.

The chain carries TRBV11-3 and TRBJ2-3; a possible D gene is TRBD1 (6 bases). CDR1 and CDR2 from the germline V gene are SGHNT and YENEEA. The CDR3 length is 16 residues. The V end lost 5 bases, the J end lost 4 bases, and 19 bases lay between the germline ends. CDR3 in amino acids: CASSPGARGFPDTQYF. In DNA form, the CDR3 reads TGTGCCAGCAGCCCCGGCGCGAGGGGGTTCCCAGATACGCAGTATTTT.

The V call is TRBV4-3, the J call TRBJ2-2; 8 bases fit TRBD1. Germline values: CDR1 LGHNA, CDR2 YSLEER. Trimming removed 0 bases from V and 4 bases from J; junction bases left unmatched: 4. The CDR3 has 16 amino acids. CDR3 amino acids: CASSQDGRGLTGELFF. The CDR3 DNA follows: TGCGCCAGCAGCCAAGATGGCAGGGGGCTCACCGGGGAGCTGTTTTTT.